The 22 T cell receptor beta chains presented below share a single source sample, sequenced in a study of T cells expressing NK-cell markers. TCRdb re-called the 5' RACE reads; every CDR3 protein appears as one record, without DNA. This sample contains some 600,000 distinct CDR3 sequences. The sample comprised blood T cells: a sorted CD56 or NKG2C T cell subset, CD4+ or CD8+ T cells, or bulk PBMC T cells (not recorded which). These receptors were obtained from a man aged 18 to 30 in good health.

CDR3 amino acids: CASNQPSGTSYEQYF. V and J are TRBV28 and TRBJ2-7; TCRdb's D gene call, TRBD2, goes unchecked for lack of DNA. Per germline, CDR1 MDHEN and CDR2 SYDVKM. The CDR3 loop spans 15 amino acids.

CDR3: CASSLKGGNPNNEQFF. The V gene is TRBV13, the J gene TRBJ2-1; the D call from TCRdb, TRBD1, cannot be confirmed without DNA. Germline values: CDR1 PRHDT, CDR2 FYEKMQ (reference sequence). This CDR3 comprises 16 residues.

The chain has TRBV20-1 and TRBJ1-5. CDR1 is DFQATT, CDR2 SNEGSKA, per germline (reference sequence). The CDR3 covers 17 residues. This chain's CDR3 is CSARGLRGGFNNQPQHF.

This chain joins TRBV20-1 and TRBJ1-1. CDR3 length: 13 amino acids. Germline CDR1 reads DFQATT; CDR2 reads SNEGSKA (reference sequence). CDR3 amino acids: CSAGREVLSEAFF.

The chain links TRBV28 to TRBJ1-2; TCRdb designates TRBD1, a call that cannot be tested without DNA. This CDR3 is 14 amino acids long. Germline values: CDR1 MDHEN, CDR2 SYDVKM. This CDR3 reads CASSLSYGAHGYTF.

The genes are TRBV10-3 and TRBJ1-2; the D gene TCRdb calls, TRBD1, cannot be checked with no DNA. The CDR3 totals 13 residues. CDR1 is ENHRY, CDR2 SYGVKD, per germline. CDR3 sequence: CAITGDRGSGYTF.

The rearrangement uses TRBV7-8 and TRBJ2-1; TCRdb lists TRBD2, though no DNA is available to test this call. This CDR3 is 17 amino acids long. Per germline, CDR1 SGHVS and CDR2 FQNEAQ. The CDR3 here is CASSPQVWASSYNEQFF.

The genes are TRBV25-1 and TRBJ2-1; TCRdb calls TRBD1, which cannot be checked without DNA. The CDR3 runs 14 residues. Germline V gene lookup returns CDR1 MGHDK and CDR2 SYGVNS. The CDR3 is CASSERGQGLKQFF.

CDR3: CASSLPSVFTDTQYF. This chain uses TRBV5-5 with TRBJ2-3; as DNA is missing, the TRBD2 call by TCRdb cannot be tested. This CDR3 is built from 15 residues. Germline CDR1 and CDR2: SGHKS and YYEKEE (reference sequence). Variable domain in full (rest from reference TRBV5-5 and TRBJ2-3): DAGVTQSPTHLIKTRGQQVTLRCSPISGHKSVSWYQQVLGQGPQFIFQYYEKEERGRGNFPDRFSARQFPNYSSELNVNALLLGDSALYLCASSLPSVFTDTQYFGPGTRLTVL.

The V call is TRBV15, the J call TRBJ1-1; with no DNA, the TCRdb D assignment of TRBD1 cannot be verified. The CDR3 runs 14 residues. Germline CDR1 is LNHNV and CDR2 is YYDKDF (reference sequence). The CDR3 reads CATSRTDRATEAFF.

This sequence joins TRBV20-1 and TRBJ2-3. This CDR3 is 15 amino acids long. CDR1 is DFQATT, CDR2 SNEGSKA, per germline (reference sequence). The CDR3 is CSARDVRQSTDTQYF.

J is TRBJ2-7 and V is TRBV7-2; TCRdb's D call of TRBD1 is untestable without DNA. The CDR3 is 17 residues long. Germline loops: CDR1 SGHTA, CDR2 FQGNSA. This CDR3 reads CASSLGTGAQFSYEQYF. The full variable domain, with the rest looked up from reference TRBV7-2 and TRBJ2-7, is GAGVSQSPSNKVTEKGKDVELRCDPISGHTALYWYRQSLGQGLEFLIYFQGNSAPDKSGLPSDRFSAERTGGSVSTLTIQRTQQEDSAVYLCASSLGTGAQFSYEQYFGPGTRLTVT.

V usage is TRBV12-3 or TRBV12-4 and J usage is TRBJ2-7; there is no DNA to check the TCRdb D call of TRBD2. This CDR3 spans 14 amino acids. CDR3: CASSFGGLAGEQYF.

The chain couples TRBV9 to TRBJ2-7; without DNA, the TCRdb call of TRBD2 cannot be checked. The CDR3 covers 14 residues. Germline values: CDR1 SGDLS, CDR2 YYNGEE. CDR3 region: CASSALGEAYEQYF.

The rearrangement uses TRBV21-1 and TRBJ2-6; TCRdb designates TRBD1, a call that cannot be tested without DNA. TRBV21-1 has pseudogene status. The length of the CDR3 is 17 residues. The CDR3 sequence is CARGTEDLRAGANVLTF.

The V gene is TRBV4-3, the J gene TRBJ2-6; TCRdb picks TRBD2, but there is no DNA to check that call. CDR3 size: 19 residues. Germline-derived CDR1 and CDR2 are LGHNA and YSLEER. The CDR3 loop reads CASSQVLAGGSSGANVLTF.

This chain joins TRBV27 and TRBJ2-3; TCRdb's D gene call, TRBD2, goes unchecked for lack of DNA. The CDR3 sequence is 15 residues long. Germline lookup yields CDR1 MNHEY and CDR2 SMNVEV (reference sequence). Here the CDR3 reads CASRHRGGAPDTQYF.

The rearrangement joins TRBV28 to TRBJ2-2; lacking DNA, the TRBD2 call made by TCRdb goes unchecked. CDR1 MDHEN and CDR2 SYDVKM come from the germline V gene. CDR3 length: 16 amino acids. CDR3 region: CASSFSRGGYTGELFF.

The CDR3 loop is CASSLGGGGSYEQYF. The chain employs TRBV7-6 and TRBJ2-7; TCRdb's assignment of TRBD1 cannot be checked, as there is no DNA. The CDR3 loop spans 15 amino acids. CDR1 and CDR2 from the germline V gene are SGHVS and FNYEAQ.

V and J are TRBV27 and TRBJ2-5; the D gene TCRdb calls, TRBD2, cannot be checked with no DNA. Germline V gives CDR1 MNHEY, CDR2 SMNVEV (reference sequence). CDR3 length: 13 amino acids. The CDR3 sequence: CASGPQGWQTQYF.

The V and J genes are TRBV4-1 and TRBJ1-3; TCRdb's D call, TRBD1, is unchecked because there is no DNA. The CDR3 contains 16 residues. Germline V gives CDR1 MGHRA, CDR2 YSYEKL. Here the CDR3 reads CASSQDLGTGINTIYF.

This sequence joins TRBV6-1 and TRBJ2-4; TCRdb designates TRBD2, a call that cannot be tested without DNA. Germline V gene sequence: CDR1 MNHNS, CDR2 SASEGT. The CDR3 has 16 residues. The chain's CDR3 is CASRSTSGRSGNIQYF.